These 10 T cell receptor beta chains were sequenced from one sample in a study of blood T cell repertoires in COVID-19. Repertoires were generated with immunoSEQ multiplex PCR, while TCRdb's copy carries only in-frame clones and drops some. Among approximately 16,000 clones listed, 85% to 90% were seen once. The sample comprised peripheral blood. The receptor set was obtained from a woman aged 80 or over with COVID-19, enrolled during active disease.

Turning to this clone: Other DNA sequences from this sample encode an identical CDR3 as well. J is TRBJ1-5 and V is TRBV10-3, with a possible D match to TRBD1 (5 bases). V lost 2 bases and J lost 4, with 9 bases in between. Germline CDR1 and CDR2: ENHRY and SYGVKD. The CDR3 loop spans 14 amino acids. CDR3 nucleotide sequence: TGTGCCATCAGTGAGAGTTCAGGGAATCAGCCCCAGCATTTT. This encodes CAISESSGNQPQHF.

This clone has a single count. This chain uses TRBV7-9 with TRBJ1-4; 7 bases match TRBD1. This CDR3 spans 14 amino acids. V lost 3 bases, J lost 4 bases, and 2 bases stayed unmatched. Germline V gene sequence: CDR1 SEHNR, CDR2 FQNEAQ (reference sequence). CDR3 sequence: CASSLGQNNEKLFF. CDR3 sequence (DNA): TGTGCCAGCAGCTTGGGACAGAATAATGAAAAACTGTTTTTT.

A few counts support this clone. The chain uses TRBV20-1 and TRBJ2-3, with 9 bases lining up with TRBD1. After removal of 5 bases from V and 9 bases from J, the junction contained 0 bases not matched to a gene. Per the germline V gene, CDR1 is DFQATT and CDR2 is SNEGSKA (reference sequence). The length of the CDR3 is 10 residues. The CDR3 nucleotides read TGCAGTGCTGGACAGGGGACGCAGTATTTT. It is translated as CSAGQGTQYF.

The chain uses TRBV18 and TRBJ2-2, with 11 bases lining up with TRBD2. This CDR3 spans 17 amino acids. V lost 2 bases, J lost 0 bases, and 2 bases stayed unmatched. Germline loops: CDR1 KGHSH, CDR2 LQKENI. The CDR3 sequence is CASSPGTSGTNTGELFF. The CDR3 nucleotides read TGTGCCAGCTCACCAGGGACTAGCGGCACGAACACCGGGGAGCTGTTTTTT.

Regarding this clone: One end of the junction is discordant with germline, which a read error may explain. V gene TRBV14 combines with J gene TRBJ1-2; possible D gene TRBD1, 5 bases. Germline loops: CDR1 SGHDN, CDR2 FVKESK. The CDR3 sequence is 14 residues long. In DNA, the CDR3 is TGTGCCAGCAGCCAAGATCTCCAGGGTGCCCCTCCACCCTTC. The encoded protein is CASSQDLQGAPPPF. The full variable domain, in which reference TRBV14 and TRBJ1-2 provide the parts outside the CDR3, is EAGVTQFPSHSVIEKGQTVTLRCDPISGHDNLYWYRRVMGKEIKFLLHFVKESKQDESGMPNNRFLAERTGGTYSTLKVQPAELEDSGVYFCASSQDLQGAPPPFGSGTRLTVV.

This sequence joins TRBV7-2 and TRBJ1-6; D call uncertain. V was cut by 8 bases and J by 0 bases, with 14 bases left in between. Germline V gene lookup returns CDR1 SGHTA and CDR2 FQGNSA. The CDR3 totals 16 residues. For the CDR3, the DNA is TGTGCCAGCGCGGAGAATCTCTTCTCCTATAATTCACCCCTCCACTTT. Amino acid sequence: CASAENLFSYNSPLHF.

The count of this clone is one. The V and J genes are TRBV18 and TRBJ1-6, with TRBD1 matching over 10 bases. V trimming: 0 bases; J trimming: 10 bases; junction bases outside the gene matches: 3. Germline CDR1 is KGHSH and CDR2 is LQKENI. The CDR3 spans 15 residues. This CDR3 reads CASSPPEGQGSPLHF. The DNA for the CDR3 is TGTGCCAGCTCACCACCAGAGGGACAGGGGTCACCCCTCCACTTT. The complete variable domain, with remaining parts taken from reference TRBV18 and TRBJ1-6, reads NAGVMQNPRHLVRRRGQEARLRCSPMKGHSHVYWYRQLPEEGLKFMVYLQKENIIDESGMPKERFSAEFPKEGPSILRIQQVVRGDSAAYFCASSPPEGQGSPLHFGNGTRLTVT.

This clone was detected once. The rearrangement joins TRBV7-2 to TRBJ1-2, with unresolved D. Germline CDR1 is SGHTA and CDR2 is FQGNSA. The V end was cut by 5 bases, the J end by 5 bases, with 15 bases between. The CDR3 spans 14 residues. DNA for the CDR3: TGTGCCAGCAGCACAATACCCCCACAGTATGGCTACACCTTC. As protein: CASSTIPPQYGYTF.

The CDR3 DNA follows: TGTGCCAGCAGCTTAGCCGGGACTTACAGCTCCTACGAGCAGTACTTC. Amino acid sequence: CASSLAGTYSSYEQYF. This chain links TRBV7-2 with TRBJ2-7, with D possibly matching TRBD2 (6 bases). Trimming left V 0 bases short and J 0 bases short, with 12 bases between. This CDR3 spans 16 amino acids. Germline V CDR1 and CDR2: SGHTA, FQGNSA.

The genes are TRBV7-9 and TRBJ2-3, with 7 bases fitting TRBD1. Germline trimming cut 2 bases from V and 5 bases from J; bases unmatched to any gene: 13. This CDR3 is built from 17 residues. From germline, CDR1 is SEHNR and CDR2 FQNEAQ (reference sequence). Here the CDR3 DNA reads TGTGCCAGCAGCTTATTGGGCGCAAGGGGGCCCGGAGATACGCAGTATTTT. It encodes CASSLLGARGPGDTQYF.